This T cell receptor (beta chain) is from a study of Ad26.COV2.S vaccination and SARS-CoV-2 variants. Notes on the study in general: Breadth of non-spike TCRs did not differ between vaccinees and placebo recipients.

Treatment reported: some 20 received Ad26.COV2.S at low or high dose, single or two shots; roughly 5 received placebo; per-sample allocation not given. Specimens were obtained on day 63 following the first vaccine or placebo injection. About this clone: No antigen is known for it.

Repertoires were generated with immunoSEQ multiplex PCR, while TCRdb's copy carries only in-frame clones and drops some. The sample has around 300,000 clones, about 85% seen once. The germline V gene encodes CDR1 SEHNR and CDR2 FQNEAQ (reference sequence). V lost 3 bases to trimming and J lost 6 bases, with 16 bases between them. There are 15 residues in the CDR3. The receptor's source is a person between 18 and 65 years old who received the Ad26.COV2.S COVID-19 vaccine or a placebo. The input for sequencing was peripheral blood, taken in a trial of Ad26.COV2.S vaccine versus placebo. This chain connects TRBV7-9 to TRBJ2-3; D tentatively fits TRBD1 or TRBD2 (5 bases each). CDR3 residues: CASSFGALQADTQYF. The CDR3, as DNA: TGTGCCAGCAGCTTCGGGGCCCTCCAGGCGGATACGCAGTATTTT. Full variable domain (outside the CDR3, taken from reference TRBV7-9 and TRBJ2-3): DTGVSQNPRHKITKRGQNVTFRCDPISEHNRLYWYRQTLGQGPEFLTYFQNEAQLEKSRLLSDRFSAERPKGSFSTLEIQRTEQGDSAMYLCASSFGALQADTQYFGPGTRLTVL.